The clone carrying this T cell receptor (beta chain) was detected only a few times. The antigen is unknown. This sample is part of a study of shared clonotypes between healthy human individuals. Study information: The study used three CD4 naive, three CD4 memory, two CD8 naive and one CD8 memory plate per donor.

V was shortened by 1 base and J by 0 bases, with 14 bases between the two germline ends. The CDR3 consists of 17 residues. From germline, CDR1 is SGHKS and CDR2 YYEKEE (reference sequence). General study findings and limits: Sampling covered blood only; tissue repertoires likely differ.

Libraries were prepared by immunoSEQ multiplex PCR; TCRdb keeps only in-frame clonotypes and omits some of them. Here the sample spans fewer than 200,000 clones, approximately 61% being singletons. The V and J genes are TRBV5-5 and TRBJ1-5, with D possibly TRBD1 on 6 matching bases. Sequencing was performed on memory CD4+ T cells sorted from blood. Regarding subset: CD45RA-negative fraction. This receptor was obtained from a man between 25 and 39 years old in good health. CDR3 amino acids: CASSLSVRQASNQPQHF. The DNA of the CDR3 is TGTGCCAGCAGCTTGTCCGTCCGACAGGCTAGCAATCAGCCCCAGCATTTT.